Listed below are T cell receptor beta chains from one sample, sequenced in a study of blood T cell repertoires in COVID-19. Generated by immunoSEQ multiplex PCR, the TCRdb table keeps only in-frame clones and is missing some. The sample yields roughly 350,000 clones, roughly nine tenths seen once. The specimen was PBMCs or T cells enriched from blood (not recorded which). These receptors were collected from a woman in her thirties who had recovered from COVID-19. Both conserved end residues are part of each CDR3. Each record gives: V gene, D gene, clone size, J gene, CDR3 protein, CDR3 DNA. D genes are given only for firm matches. Clone sizes are given selectively: once, few, many, or a class where the clone is expanded.

v_call: TRBV7-9; d_call: TRBD1; clone_size: once; j_call: TRBJ1-2; cdr3_aa: CASSATGDGYTF; cdr3_nt: TGTGCCAGCAGCGCAACAGGGGATGGCTACACCTTC
v_call: TRBV28; d_call: TRBD2; clone_size: once; j_call: TRBJ2-5; cdr3_aa: CASRGLAGSTRYQETQYF; cdr3_nt: TGTGCCAGCAGAGGACTAGCGGGATCTACTAGATACCAAGAGACCCAGTACTTC
v_call: TRBV6-2/TRBV6-3; d_call: -; clone_size: -; j_call: TRBJ2-7; cdr3_aa: CASSGPYEQYF; cdr3_nt: TGTGCCAGCAGTGGGCCCTACGAGCAGTACTTC
v_call: TRBV19; d_call: -; clone_size: -; j_call: TRBJ1-2; cdr3_aa: CATSQGPTLYGYTF; cdr3_nt: TGTGCCACTTCACAGGGACCGACTTTATATGGCTACACCTTC
v_call: TRBV7-2; d_call: -; clone_size: few; j_call: TRBJ2-1; cdr3_aa: CASSSRRGRSYNEQFF; cdr3_nt: TGTGCCAGCAGCTCTCGCCGGGGAAGGTCCTACAATGAGCAGTTCTTC
v_call: TRBV30; d_call: -; clone_size: -; j_call: TRBJ1-6; cdr3_aa: CAWTGQSQNSPLHF; cdr3_nt: TGTGCCTGGACGGGACAAAGCCAAAATTCACCCCTCCACTTT
v_call: TRBV4-1; d_call: -; clone_size: -; j_call: TRBJ2-7; cdr3_aa: CASSQVFRGEQYF; cdr3_nt: TGCGCCAGCAGCCAGGTGTTTCGGGGCGAGCAGTACTTC
v_call: TRBV7-2; d_call: -; clone_size: once; j_call: TRBJ2-7; cdr3_aa: CASNMGVRYEQYF; cdr3_nt: TGTGCCAGCAACATGGGCGTTCGCTACGAGCAGTACTTC
v_call: TRBV5-1; d_call: TRBD1; clone_size: -; j_call: TRBJ1-2; cdr3_aa: CASSLGTGNYGYTF; cdr3_nt: TGCGCCAGCAGCTTGGGGACAGGAAACTATGGCTACACCTTC
v_call: TRBV6-5; d_call: -; clone_size: -; j_call: TRBJ2-4; cdr3_aa: CASSYGDLAKNIQYF; cdr3_nt: TGTGCCAGCAGTTACGGAGATCTAGCCAAAAACATTCAGTACTTC
v_call: TRBV25-1; d_call: TRBD1; clone_size: -; j_call: TRBJ2-1; cdr3_aa: CASIGQAGNNEQFF; cdr3_nt: TGTGCCAGCATTGGACAGGCCGGAAACAATGAGCAGTTCTTC
v_call: TRBV7-9; d_call: -; clone_size: -; j_call: TRBJ1-2; cdr3_aa: CASSPPADFYGYTF; cdr3_nt: TGTGCCAGCAGCCCCCCGGCAGACTTCTATGGCTACACCTTC
v_call: TRBV28; d_call: -; clone_size: -; j_call: TRBJ2-2; cdr3_aa: CASRRLNTGELFF; cdr3_nt: TGTGCCAGCAGAAGACTGAACACCGGGGAGCTGTTTTTT
v_call: TRBV24-1; d_call: TRBD1; clone_size: -; j_call: TRBJ2-2; cdr3_aa: CATHPGTGYTGELFF; cdr3_nt: TGTGCCACCCACCCCGGGACAGGGTACACCGGGGAGCTGTTTTTT
v_call: TRBV7-9; d_call: -; clone_size: few; j_call: TRBJ2-7; cdr3_aa: CASSPTVSYEQYF; cdr3_nt: TGTGCCAGCAGCCCGACAGTCTCCTACGAGCAGTACTTC
v_call: TRBV28; d_call: TRBD1; clone_size: -; j_call: TRBJ2-7; cdr3_aa: CASSSPGQGLSYEQYF; cdr3_nt: TGTGCCAGCAGTTCTCCGGGACAGGGTCTTTCCTACGAGCAGTACTTC
v_call: TRBV27; d_call: TRBD2; clone_size: -; j_call: TRBJ2-1; cdr3_aa: CASRLAGNSYNEQFF; cdr3_nt: TGTGCCAGCAGACTAGCGGGCAACTCCTACAATGAGCAGTTCTTC
v_call: TRBV4-3; d_call: -; clone_size: -; j_call: TRBJ1-2; cdr3_aa: CASSQVLGDSNYGYTF; cdr3_nt: TGCGCCAGCAGCCAAGTTTTGGGTGACTCTAACTATGGCTACACCTTC
v_call: TRBV7-9; d_call: -; clone_size: -; j_call: TRBJ1-5; cdr3_aa: CASSLAGTLSNQPQHF; cdr3_nt: TGTGCCAGCAGCTTAGCCGGGACACTAAGCAATCAGCCCCAGCATTTT
v_call: TRBV5-1; d_call: -; clone_size: few; j_call: TRBJ2-1; cdr3_aa: CASSTIQAGIEQFF; cdr3_nt: TGCGCCAGCAGCACAATCCAGGCGGGAATTGAGCAGTTCTTC
v_call: TRBV7-3; d_call: -; clone_size: -; j_call: TRBJ1-1; cdr3_aa: CASSLMTGWATEAFF; cdr3_nt: TGTGCCAGCAGCTTAATGACAGGCTGGGCCACTGAAGCTTTCTTT
v_call: TRBV28; d_call: TRBD2; clone_size: once; j_call: TRBJ2-5; cdr3_aa: CASSPGGYQETQYF; cdr3_nt: TGTGCCAGCAGTCCCGGGGGGTACCAAGAGACCCAGTACTTC
v_call: TRBV4-1; d_call: -; clone_size: -; j_call: TRBJ2-1; cdr3_aa: CASSRQPGGNEQFF; cdr3_nt: TGCGCCAGCAGCCGCCAGCCCGGGGGCAATGAGCAGTTCTTC
v_call: TRBV11-2; d_call: -; clone_size: -; j_call: TRBJ2-4; cdr3_aa: CASSFRQAKNIQYF; cdr3_nt: TGTGCCAGCAGCTTCCGACAAGCCAAAAACATTCAGTACTTC
v_call: TRBV10-3; d_call: TRBD1; clone_size: -; j_call: TRBJ1-2; cdr3_aa: CAISESRGQGTSLNGYTF; cdr3_nt: TGTGCCATCAGTGAGTCGAGGGGACAGGGGACTTCTTTGAATGGCTACACCTTC
v_call: TRBV10-3; d_call: TRBD2; clone_size: -; j_call: TRBJ2-1; cdr3_aa: CAISDEGTTLMHEQFF; cdr3_nt: TGTGCCATCAGTGACGAGGGGACTACCTTAATGCATGAGCAGTTCTTC
v_call: TRBV29-1; d_call: TRBD1; clone_size: -; j_call: TRBJ2-7; cdr3_aa: CSVVPPRDRGFPYEQYF; cdr3_nt: TGCAGCGTAGTCCCGCCACGGGACAGGGGTTTTCCCTACGAGCAGTACTTC
v_call: TRBV5-6; d_call: TRBD1; clone_size: -; j_call: TRBJ1-6; cdr3_aa: CASSFGTGYSPLHF; cdr3_nt: TGTGCCAGCAGCTTCGGGACAGGGTATTCACCCCTCCACTTT
v_call: TRBV2; d_call: -; clone_size: -; j_call: TRBJ2-1; cdr3_aa: CASSVSRDSYNNEQFF; cdr3_nt: TGTGCCAGCAGTGTGAGCCGGGACTCGTATAACAATGAGCAGTTCTTC
v_call: TRBV28; d_call: -; clone_size: -; j_call: TRBJ2-2; cdr3_aa: CAAEGHNTGELFF; cdr3_nt: TGTGCCGCCGAGGGACATAACACCGGGGAGCTGTTTTTT
v_call: TRBV4-3; d_call: TRBD2; clone_size: -; j_call: TRBJ2-7; cdr3_aa: CASSHKTSGSYAYEQYF; cdr3_nt: TGCGCCAGCAGCCATAAAACTAGCGGGAGTTATGCCTACGAGCAGTACTTC
v_call: TRBV7-9; d_call: TRBD1; clone_size: -; j_call: TRBJ1-5; cdr3_aa: CASSPDRENQPQHF; cdr3_nt: TGTGCCAGCAGTCCGGACAGGGAGAATCAGCCCCAGCATTTT
v_call: TRBV5-4; d_call: TRBD1; clone_size: -; j_call: TRBJ1-2; cdr3_aa: CASSLKSGQGIDGYTF; cdr3_nt: TGTGCCAGCAGCTTGAAAAGTGGACAGGGGATAGATGGCTACACCTTC
v_call: TRBV4-3; d_call: -; clone_size: -; j_call: TRBJ1-2; cdr3_aa: CASSASTGTRYGYTF; cdr3_nt: TGCGCCAGCAGCGCCTCGACAGGCACCAGATATGGCTACACCTTC
v_call: TRBV9; d_call: -; clone_size: once; j_call: TRBJ2-7; cdr3_aa: CASSLTPSADTSYEQYF; cdr3_nt: TGTGCCAGCAGCCTCACCCCTTCGGCGGACACCTCCTACGAGCAGTACTTC
v_call: TRBV18; d_call: -; clone_size: -; j_call: TRBJ1-2; cdr3_aa: CASSPRDTSNYGYTF; cdr3_nt: TGTGCCAGCTCACCAAGGGACACTTCAAACTATGGCTACACCTTC
v_call: TRBV5-1; d_call: TRBD2; clone_size: -; j_call: TRBJ2-7; cdr3_aa: CATSRGEMYEQYF; cdr3_nt: TGCGCCACGAGCCGGGGGGAAATGTACGAGCAGTACTTC
v_call: TRBV7-7; d_call: -; clone_size: -; j_call: TRBJ2-5; cdr3_aa: CASSPLQETQYF; cdr3_nt: TGTGCTAGCAGCCCCCTCCAAGAGACCCAGTACTTC
v_call: TRBV7-9; d_call: TRBD2; clone_size: once; j_call: TRBJ2-3; cdr3_aa: CASSLVESGGNTQYF; cdr3_nt: TGTGCCAGCAGCTTAGTGGAAAGCGGGGGGAATACGCAGTATTTT
v_call: TRBV18; d_call: -; clone_size: once; j_call: TRBJ1-4; cdr3_aa: CASSPSGANEKLFF; cdr3_nt: TGTGCCAGCTCACCTTCAGGGGCTAATGAAAAACTGTTTTTT
v_call: TRBV6-5; d_call: -; clone_size: -; j_call: TRBJ2-7; cdr3_aa: CASILAADYEQYF; cdr3_nt: TGTGCCAGCATATTGGCGGCGGACTACGAGCAGTACTTC
v_call: TRBV10-3; d_call: TRBD2; clone_size: -; j_call: TRBJ2-5; cdr3_aa: CAISELGTSGQETQYF; cdr3_nt: TGTGCCATCAGTGAGCTAGGGACTAGCGGCCAAGAGACCCAGTACTTC
v_call: TRBV7-2; d_call: -; clone_size: -; j_call: TRBJ1-1; cdr3_aa: CASSLLGALKTEAFF; cdr3_nt: TGTGCCAGCAGCTTACTAGGGGCGCTGAAAACTGAAGCTTTCTTT
v_call: TRBV29-1; d_call: TRBD2; clone_size: once; j_call: TRBJ2-7; cdr3_aa: CSASGNAYEQYF; cdr3_nt: TGCAGCGCAAGCGGGAACGCCTACGAGCAGTACTTC
v_call: TRBV3-1/TRBV3-2; d_call: -; clone_size: -; j_call: TRBJ2-5; cdr3_aa: CASSQARGAVLRETQYF; cdr3_nt: TGTGCCAGCAGCCAAGCCCGCGGAGCAGTCCTGAGAGAGACCCAGTACTTC
v_call: TRBV7-3; d_call: TRBD2; clone_size: -; j_call: TRBJ2-1; cdr3_aa: CASSSRTSGAEQFF; cdr3_nt: TGTGCCAGCAGCTCCCGGACTAGCGGGGCTGAGCAGTTCTTC
v_call: TRBV7-8; d_call: -; clone_size: once; j_call: TRBJ1-1; cdr3_aa: CASSPGILNTEAFF; cdr3_nt: TGTGCCAGCAGCCCGGGAATCCTGAACACTGAAGCTTTCTTT
v_call: TRBV7-9; d_call: TRBD2; clone_size: -; j_call: TRBJ2-3; cdr3_aa: CASTIGLAYTDTQYF; cdr3_nt: TGTGCCAGCACGATTGGACTAGCGTACACAGATACGCAGTATTTT
v_call: TRBV21-1; d_call: -; clone_size: -; j_call: TRBJ2-7; cdr3_aa: CASTQAVTSGRSDEQYF; cdr3_nt: TGTGCCAGCACCCAGGCCGTGACTAGCGGGAGGTCCGACGAGCAGTACTTC
v_call: TRBV27; d_call: -; clone_size: -; j_call: TRBJ1-1; cdr3_aa: CASSLLRDTLGAEAFF; cdr3_nt: TGTGCCAGCAGTTTACTACGGGACACACTGGGCGCTGAAGCTTTCTTT
v_call: TRBV7-2; d_call: -; clone_size: -; j_call: TRBJ1-1; cdr3_aa: CASSRTYSNTEAFF; cdr3_nt: TGTGCCAGCAGTCGAACTTATTCGAACACTGAAGCTTTCTTT